These 3 T cell receptor beta chains came from one sample sequenced in a study of vaccination effects on CD4 cells after COVID-19. The culture ran for 9 to 11 days, and then CD4+ T cells were isolated. Their cognate antigens are unknown. Libraries were prepared by immunoSEQ multiplex PCR; TCRdb keeps only in-frame clonotypes and omits some of them. The data hold approximately 60,000 clones, with approximately 72% observed a single time. The sample consisted of CD4+ T cells from PBMCs cultured without peptide, taken before COVID-19 vaccination. These receptors all come from a human donor who had a prior SARS-CoV-2 infection.

This clone has a handful of counts. The V gene is TRBV18, the J gene TRBJ1-2; 7 nucleotides align to TRBD1. Germline-derived CDR1 and CDR2 are KGHSH and LQKENI. CDR3 length equals 17 residues. The junction had 18 bases not matched to a gene; V was cut back by 5 bases and J by 6 bases. As DNA, the CDR3 is TGTGCCAGCTCATCAGGACAGGTGGGATTCCTTAGCCATGGCTACACCTTC. Its translation is CASSSGQVGFLSHGYTF.

The chain has TRBV9 and TRBJ1-1; D ambiguous. Germline CDR1 is SGDLS and CDR2 is YYNGEE. Trimming cost V 3 bases and J 0 bases, with 6 bases left between them. This CDR3 is built from 13 residues. This chain's CDR3 is CASSASMNTEAFF. The CDR3 DNA is TGTGCCAGCAGCGCTAGCATGAACACTGAAGCTTTCTTT. Variable domain in full (rest from reference TRBV9 and TRBJ1-1): DSGVTQTPKHLITATGQRVTLRCSPRSGDLSVYWYQQSLDQGLQFLIQYYNGEERAKGNILERFSAQQFPDLHSELNLSSLELGDSALYFCASSASMNTEAFFGQGTRLTVV.

The chain joins TRBV11-2 to TRBJ2-1; 12 bases fit TRBD2. J was trimmed by 5 bases and V by 3 bases; bases with no gene match: 8. CDR3 length: 17 residues. In germline, CDR1 is SGHAT, CDR2 FQNNGV. CDR3 DNA: TGTGCCAGCAGCTTCCAGACTAGCGGGAGAGGAGACAATGAGCAGTTCTTC. It yields the protein CASSFQTSGRGDNEQFF.